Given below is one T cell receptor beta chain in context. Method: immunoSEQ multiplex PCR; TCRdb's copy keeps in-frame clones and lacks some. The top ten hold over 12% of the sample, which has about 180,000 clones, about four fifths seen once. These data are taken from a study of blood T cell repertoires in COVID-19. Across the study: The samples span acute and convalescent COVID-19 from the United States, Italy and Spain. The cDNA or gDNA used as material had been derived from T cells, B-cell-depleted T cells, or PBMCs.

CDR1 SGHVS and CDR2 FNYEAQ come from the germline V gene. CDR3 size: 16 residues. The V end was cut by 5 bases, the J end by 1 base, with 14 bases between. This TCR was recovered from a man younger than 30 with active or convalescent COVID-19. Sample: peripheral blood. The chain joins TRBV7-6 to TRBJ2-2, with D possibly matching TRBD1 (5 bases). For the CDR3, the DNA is TGTGCCAGCAGCCCTGAAACAGGAGTGAACACCGGGGAGCTGTTTTTT. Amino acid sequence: CASSPETGVNTGELFF.